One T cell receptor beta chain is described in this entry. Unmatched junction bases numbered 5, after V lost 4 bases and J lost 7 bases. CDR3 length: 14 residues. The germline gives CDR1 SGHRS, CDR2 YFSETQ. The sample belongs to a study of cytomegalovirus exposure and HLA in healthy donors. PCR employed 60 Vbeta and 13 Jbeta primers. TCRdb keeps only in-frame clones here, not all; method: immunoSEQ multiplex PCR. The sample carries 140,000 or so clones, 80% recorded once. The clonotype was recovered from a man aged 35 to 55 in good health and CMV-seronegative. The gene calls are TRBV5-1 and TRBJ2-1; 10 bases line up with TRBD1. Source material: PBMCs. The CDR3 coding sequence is TGCGCCAGCAGCGTCGGGACAGGGGCAAATGAGCAGTTCTTC. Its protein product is CASSVGTGANEQFF.